The 7 T cell receptor beta chains given below trace back to one sample, sequenced in a study of T cells after yellow fever vaccination. TCRdb called the 5' RACE reads again in MiXCR, with one record for every CDR3 protein. The repertoire has 150,000 to 200,000 distinct CDR3 sequences, roughly 8.8% of them found once; the top ten carry about a third. This sample comprised CD8+ T cells sorted from PBMCs, obtained 45 days after the yellow fever booster vaccination. Every receptor here comes from a man aged 18 to 29 who received the YFV17D yellow fever vaccine.

This clonotype was observed a few times. The chain employs TRBV3-1 and TRBJ2-5; 11 bases are a match to TRBD1. Germline V gives CDR1 LGHDT, CDR2 YNNKEL (reference sequence). V was pared by 2 bases and J by 6 bases, with 8 bases of the junction left unmatched. This CDR3 is built from 16 residues. The CDR3 DNA reads TGTGCCAGCAGCCAACAGGGACAGGGGGGGGAAAAGACCCAGTACTTC. It encodes CASSQQGQGGEKTQYF.

The chain joins TRBV5-5 to TRBJ2-1, with 10 bases lining up with TRBD1. The CDR3 contains 16 residues. Germline CDR1 SGHKS, CDR2 YYEKEE (reference sequence). Unmatched junction bases numbered 1, after V lost 1 base and J lost 0 bases. The CDR3: CASSLRTGGSYNEQFF. The CDR3 DNA reads as TGTGCCAGCAGCTTGAGGACAGGGGGCTCCTACAATGAGCAGTTCTTC.

The CDR3 region is CATSDWARTAGRNTIYF. CDR3 bases: TGTGCCACCAGTGATTGGGCCCGGACGGCAGGGCGAAACACCATATATTTT. The chain links TRBV24-1 to TRBJ1-3; D possibly corresponds to TRBD1 (5 bases). V was shortened by 2 bases and J by 5 bases, with 18 bases between the two germline ends. This CDR3 has 17 residues. Germline lookup yields CDR1 KGHDR and CDR2 SFDVKD.

The chain joins TRBV27 to TRBJ2-1, with TRBD2 matching 11 bases. Per the germline V gene, CDR1 is MNHEY and CDR2 is SMNVEV (reference sequence). V lost 4 bases to trimming and J lost 8 bases; unmatched junction nucleotides: 4. The CDR3 consists of 14 residues. The DNA for the CDR3 is TGTGCCAGCAGTTCATCTAGCGGGGGGTATGAGCAGTTCTTC. Residues: CASSSSSGGYEQFF.

This clonotype came up once. The chain joins TRBV24-1 to TRBJ2-2; no firm D call. V lost 3 bases, J lost 5 bases, and 12 bases lay in between. Germline values: CDR1 KGHDR, CDR2 SFDVKD. The CDR3 has 15 amino acids. Here the CDR3 reads CATSDITDETGELFF. The DNA of the CDR3 is TGTGCCACCAGTGATATAACTGACGAGACCGGGGAGCTGTTTTTT.

This clonotype is categorized as large. The genes are TRBV12-3 or TRBV12-4 and TRBJ2-2; D is ambiguous. The CDR3 runs to 16 residues. With 7 bases removed from V and 2 bases from J, the gap between germline ends came to 17 bases. The CDR3 region has the DNA TGTGCCAGCACACACCTTCGGAACATCAACACCGGGGAGCTGTTTTTT. Translating gives CASTHLRNINTGELFF.

This sequence joins TRBV29-1 and TRBJ2-3; 8 bases are shared with TRBD1. The CDR3 extends over 14 amino acids. The V gene's germline CDR1 is SQVTM and CDR2 ANQGSEA. Losses at the gene ends were 4 bases for V and 4 bases for J; bases not matched to a gene: 7. The CDR3 spells CSVGTGPRSDTQYF. Written as DNA, the CDR3 is TGCAGCGTTGGGACAGGGCCCAGATCAGATACGCAGTATTTT.